The clone carrying this T cell receptor beta chain was seen a few times. Use of 60 Vbeta and 13 Jbeta primers characterized the PCR. Measured with immunoSEQ multiplex PCR; TCRdb has only the in-frame clones, and not every one. The profile shows approximately 150,000 clones, roughly 79% of them singletons. The data originate from a study of cytomegalovirus exposure and HLA in healthy donors. Looking at the study overall: The roughly 120 million unique TCR beta sequences, from about 179 million T cells, were found by an earlier analysis.

Trimming removed 2 bases from V and 0 bases from J, with 11 bases in between. The CDR3 runs to 16 residues. Germline CDR1 and CDR2: MNHNS and SASEGT. Sequencing was performed on PBMCs. The receptor was derived from a male donor in good health and CMV-seropositive. This rearrangement joins TRBV6-1 to TRBJ1-5, with a possible D match to TRBD1 (5 bases). The CDR3 DNA sequence: TGTGCCAGCAGTGAACAAGGGGTGGGTAGCAATCAGCCCCAGCATTTT. This codes for CASSEQGVGSNQPQHF.